The entry below describes one TCR beta chain. Antigen specificity is unknown. This entry belongs to a study of shared clonotypes between healthy human individuals. Study-level points and caveats: Unshared clonotypes carried lower generation probabilities than those common to all four donors.

Over several immunoSEQ plates, each subset's genomic DNA was distributed in even portions. The method was immunoSEQ multiplex PCR; TCRdb's version includes in-frame clones alone and lacks a portion of them. The sample holds approximately 1,000,000 clones, approximately 80% seen once. Germline CDR1 reads MNHEY; CDR2 reads SMNVEV (reference sequence). This CDR3 has 15 residues. The germline V and J ends were trimmed by 7 bases and 1 base, with 16 bases remaining between them. This rearrangement joins TRBV27 to TRBJ1-1; possible D gene TRBD1, 5 bases. The TCR sequence derives from a man aged 18 to 29 in good health. Some clones in this sample may be carry-over from other donors' samples. The sample comprised memory CD4+ T cells from PBMCs. Subset described: CD45RA-negative fraction. This CDR3 reads CASIKGRGENTEAFF. CDR3 in DNA: TGTGCCAGCATCAAAGGCCGGGGGGAGAACACTGAAGCTTTCTTT.